Reported below is one TCR beta chain. These data come from a study of OX40 agonist ivuxolimab in advanced cancers. The V end was cut by 0 bases, the J end by 7 bases, with 6 bases between. Germline V gene sequence: CDR1 MNHEY, CDR2 SVGAGI. The CDR3 consists of 13 residues. The data were produced by immunoSEQ multiplex PCR, yet TCRdb's version contains in-frame clones alone and is incomplete. The table lists under 70,000 clones, roughly 89% of them singletons. The cohort excluded patients with autoimmune disease history or systemic immunosuppression. Sampled blood was obtained at baseline, cycle 4 day 1, and cycle 7 day 1.

The chain recombines TRBV6-5 with TRBJ2-2; no firm D call. The TCR originated in an adult with an advanced solid tumor such as melanoma, head and neck, liver or kidney cancer. Sample: CD4+ or CD8+ T cells sorted from blood, taken in a trial of the OX40 agonist ivuxolimab. This chain's CDR3 is CASSYSAGGELFF. CDR3 coding DNA: TGTGCCAGCAGTTACTCGGCTGGCGGGGAGCTGTTTTTT.